The 24 T cell receptor beta chains given below trace back to one sample, sequenced in a study of cytomegalovirus exposure and HLA in healthy donors (dated by TCRdb to 2016 to 2017). To prepare the library, the immunoSEQ multiplex PCR assay was applied. The multiplex PCR relied on a mix of 60 forward primers for TCR Vbeta segments and 13 reverse primers for TCR Jbeta segments. The table was pulled from immuneACCESS by TCRdb, which kept in-frame rearrangements only. Such tables lose some clones; where checked, under half of the loss comes from unresolved V genes, and the rest has no known cause. In this sample the table shows fewer than 200,000 clones, 80% of which occur a single time. The top ten clones comprise about 4.7% of the sample. The source material was PBMCs. These receptors all stem from a man in his thirties or forties in good health and CMV-seronegative.

The chain couples TRBV10-1 to TRBJ2-1; 8 nucleotides align to TRBD2. The junction had 4 bases not matched to a gene; V was cut back by 0 bases and J by 3 bases. Germline loops: CDR1 WNHNN, CDR2 SYGVQD (reference sequence). The CDR3 consists of 16 residues. The CDR3: CASSESGLGGYNEQFF. The CDR3 DNA sequence: TGCGCCAGCAGTGAGTCGGGACTAGGGGGCTACAATGAGCAGTTCTTC.

The table lists this clone with a few counts. The chain combines TRBV7-7 with TRBJ2-2; a possible D gene is TRBD1 (5 bases). Germline lookup yields CDR1 SSHAT and CDR2 FNYEAQ (reference sequence). V was pared by 5 bases and J by 2 bases, with 9 bases between. CDR3 size: 14 residues. The CDR3: CASSPDRNTGELFF. In DNA, the CDR3 is TGTGCCAGCAGCCCCGACAGAAACACCGGGGAGCTGTTTTTT.

The rearrangement links TRBV29-1 to TRBJ2-5, with TRBD1 matching over 8 bases. The CDR3 totals 14 residues. Germline CDR1 SQVTM, CDR2 ANQGSEA. The J segment lost 3 bases and the V segment lost 7 bases, leaving 10 bases of the junction unmatched. CDR3 sequence (DNA): TGCAGCGGCCTTCTACTGGACAGGGAAGAGACCCAGTACTTC. Protein product: CSGLLLDREETQYF.

The chain uses TRBV27 and TRBJ2-5; 9 nucleotides match TRBD1. Germline loops: CDR1 MNHEY, CDR2 SMNVEV (reference sequence). The CDR3 totals 15 residues. V lost 6 bases and J lost 5; bases outside the gene matches: 10. This CDR3 reads CASRSAGTGRETQYF. CDR3 nucleotide sequence: TGTGCCAGCAGGAGTGCTGGGACAGGGCGGGAGACCCAGTACTTC.

This clone has just a few counts. The chain employs TRBV7-3 and TRBJ2-1; 8 nucleotides agree with TRBD2. V lost 3 bases to trimming and J lost 8 bases; unmatched junction nucleotides: 6. Germline V gene sequence: CDR1 SGHTA, CDR2 FQGTGA. This CDR3 region has 14 residues. CDR3 in amino acids: CASSLSGRGYEQFF. CDR3 DNA: TGTGCCAGCAGCTTGAGCGGGAGAGGCTATGAGCAGTTCTTC.

J is TRBJ2-3 and V is TRBV29-1; unclear D gene. Germline V lookup: CDR1 SQVTM, CDR2 ANQGSEA. The V and J ends lost 1 base and 5 bases respectively, with 13 bases between them. This CDR3 contains 14 residues. CDR3 amino acids: CSVEVGIARDTQYF. The CDR3 DNA is TGCAGCGTTGAAGTCGGAATAGCAAGAGATACGCAGTATTTT.

This chain connects TRBV2 to TRBJ2-1; 9 nucleotides line up with TRBD1. The CDR3 is 13 amino acids. The trim removed 10 bases at V and 8 bases at J, leaving 9 bases unmatched. In germline, CDR1 is SNHLY, CDR2 FYNNEI. CDR3 loop: CAIPGQGGYEQFF. CDR3 nucleotide sequence: TGTGCCATCCCGGGACAGGGTGGTTATGAGCAGTTCTTC. Full variable domain (outside the CDR3, taken from reference TRBV2 and TRBJ2-1): EPEVTQTPSHQVTQMGQEVILRCVPISNHLYFYWYRQILGQKVEFLVSFYNNEISEKSEIFDDQFSVERPDGSNFTLKIRSTKLEDSAMYFCAIPGQGGYEQFFGPGTRLTVL.

The chain recombines TRBV28 with TRBJ2-7; D is possibly TRBD1 (5 bases). Germline loops: CDR1 MDHEN, CDR2 SYDVKM. Trimming cost V 6 bases and J 2 bases, with 20 bases left between them. This CDR3 comprises 16 residues. The chain's CDR3 is CASRSPGTAGTYEQYF. In nucleotides, the CDR3 is TGTGCCAGCAGATCCCCCGGAACAGCAGGGACCTACGAGCAGTACTTC.

This rearrangement joins TRBV7-8 to TRBJ2-7; perhaps TRBD1 as D (6 bases). Germline V lookup: CDR1 SGHVS, CDR2 FQNEAQ. The CDR3 covers 13 residues. Between the trimmed V and J ends, which lost 5 bases and 2 bases, there was a span of 10 bases. The CDR3 spells CASSPDRPYEQYF. DNA of the CDR3: TGTGCCAGCAGCCCGGACAGACCCTACGAGCAGTACTTC. The variable domain in full, with the rest retrieved from reference TRBV7-8 and TRBJ2-7, is GAGVSQSPRYKVAKRGQDVALRCDPISGHVSLFWYQQALGQGPEFLTYFQNEAQLDKSGLPSDRFFAERPEGSVSTLKIQRTQQEDSAVYLCASSPDRPYEQYFGPGTRLTVT.

V is TRBV18 and J is TRBJ2-2; the D gene is possibly TRBD2 (5 bases). The ends were cut back, 3 bases at V and 1 base at J, with 9 bases in the middle. Germline V lookup: CDR1 KGHSH, CDR2 LQKENI. CDR3 length equals 15 residues. CDR3 amino acids: CASSPWTENTGELFF. DNA for the CDR3: TGTGCCAGCTCACCCTGGACTGAGAACACCGGGGAGCTGTTTTTT.

This chain links TRBV11-2 with TRBJ1-6; 8 nucleotides align to TRBD1. CDR1 is SGHAT and CDR2 is FQNNGV in the germline V gene. The CDR3 sequence is 14 residues long. V shed 5 bases and J 10 bases; nucleotides not matched to a gene: 7. CDR3 DNA sequence: TGTGCCAGCAGCCGACAGGGGCGGCTGTCACCCCTCCACTTT. It specifies CASSRQGRLSPLHF.

The J gene is TRBJ2-3, the V gene TRBV19, with 8 positions matching TRBD1. This CDR3 region has 14 residues. The junction had 7 bases not matched to a gene; V was cut back by 5 bases and J by 6 bases. Germline CDR1 is LNHDA and CDR2 is SQIVND (reference sequence). Here the CDR3 reads CASSVTGGYDTQYF. CDR3 nucleotides: TGTGCCAGTAGTGTTACAGGGGGGTACGATACGCAGTATTTT. Filled out from reference TRBV19 and TRBJ2-3, the complete variable domain reads DGGITQSPKYLFRKEGQNVTLSCEQNLNHDAMYWYRQDPGQGLRLIYYSQIVNDFQKGDIAEGYSVSREKKESFPLTVTSAQKNPTAFYLCASSVTGGYDTQYFGPGTRLTVL.

This clone was found once. The chain employs TRBV7-6 and TRBJ1-1, with a possible D match to TRBD1 (5 bases). Per germline, CDR1 SGHVS and CDR2 FNYEAQ. This CDR3 is built from 15 residues. Trimming took off 5 bases at V and 9 bases at J, with 22 bases between the two ends. In DNA, the CDR3 is TGTGCCAGCAGCCCCGCAGCGGGGGAGGCCCCCAAAGCTTTCTTT. The encoded protein is CASSPAAGEAPKAFF.

V and J are TRBV19 and TRBJ2-1, with D possibly TRBD2 on 5 matching bases. This CDR3 is built from 15 residues. Germline-derived CDR1 and CDR2 are LNHDA and SQIVND (reference sequence). Trimming took off 0 bases at V and 5 bases at J, with 11 bases between the two ends. The CDR3 DNA is TGTGCCAGTAGTATAGAAGCGGAGGTTAACAATGAGCAGTTCTTC. Translating gives CASSIEAEVNNEQFF.

The CDR3 region has the DNA TGTGCCAGCAGCCAAGGAGACAGTTCCACAGATACGCAGTATTTT. Translation: CASSQGDSSTDTQYF. The chain carries TRBV14 and TRBJ2-3; D may be TRBD1 (5 bases). The CDR3 is 15 residues long. From germline, CDR1 is SGHDN and CDR2 FVKESK. V was clipped by 1 base and J by 2 bases, with 10 bases between them.

The V and J genes are TRBV7-9 and TRBJ1-6, with D possibly matching TRBD1 (6 bases). Germline V lookup: CDR1 SEHNR, CDR2 FQNEAQ (reference sequence). This CDR3 is built from 15 residues. The V end lost 5 bases, the J end lost 6 bases, and 14 bases lay between the germline ends. The CDR3 region has the DNA TGTGCCAGCAGCCAATCCACAGGGTTTAATTCACCCCTCCACTTT. Its translation: CASSQSTGFNSPLHF. Full variable domain (outside the CDR3, taken from reference TRBV7-9 and TRBJ1-6): DTGVSQNPRHKITKRGQNVTFRCDPISEHNRLYWYRQTLGQGPEFLTYFQNEAQLEKSRLLSDRFSAERPKGSFSTLEIQRTEQGDSAMYLCASSQSTGFNSPLHFGNGTRLTVT.

This clone was found once. J is TRBJ2-5 and V is TRBV18; 10 nucleotides agree with TRBD1. The CDR3 has 16 amino acids. V trimming: 2 bases; J trimming: 4 bases; junction bases outside the gene matches: 7. In germline, CDR1 is KGHSH, CDR2 LQKENI. The CDR3 region has the DNA TGTGCCAGCTCACCAGCCTCCGGACAGGGGGGAGAGACCCAGTACTTC. Protein product: CASSPASGQGGETQYF.

V usage is TRBV7-2 and J usage is TRBJ1-2; the match to TRBD1 covers 9 bases. The CDR3 contains 15 residues. Germline loops: CDR1 SGHTA, CDR2 FQGNSA. The junction had 8 bases not matched to a gene; V was cut back by 5 bases and J by 4 bases. The CDR3 reads CASSRGQGPGYGYTF. The CDR3 DNA sequence: TGTGCCAGCAGCCGCGGACAGGGGCCCGGCTATGGCTACACCTTC.

The chain has TRBV7-2 and TRBJ2-5, with 10 bases matching TRBD2. CDR1 is SGHTA and CDR2 is FQGNSA in the germline V gene. Losses at the gene ends were 5 bases for V and 5 bases for J; bases not matched to a gene: 11. This CDR3 has 16 residues. The CDR3 protein is CASSTTSGVSGETQYF. The CDR3 DNA reads TGTGCCAGCAGCACCACTAGCGGGGTATCGGGGGAGACCCAGTACTTC.

This clone was seen a few times. The chain uses TRBV2 and TRBJ1-4, with unresolved D. With 7 bases removed from V and 0 bases from J, the gap between germline ends came to 6 bases. The CDR3 sequence is 13 residues long. Per germline, CDR1 SNHLY and CDR2 FYNNEI. The CDR3 loop is CASKYTTNEKLFF. The CDR3 region has the DNA TGTGCCAGCAAATATACAACTAATGAAAAACTGTTTTTT.

V and J are TRBV27 and TRBJ1-6; D is possibly TRBD1 (5 bases). Germline V gives CDR1 MNHEY, CDR2 SMNVEV (reference sequence). The V gene lost 2 bases and the J gene lost 15 bases, with 17 bases spanning the gap. The CDR3 covers 14 residues. CDR3 nucleotides: TGTGCCAGCAGTTTACTCAAAATGGGAGGGGTCCTCCACTTT. The encoded protein is CASSLLKMGGVLHF.

V and J are TRBV4-1 and TRBJ1-2; D not certain. The CDR3 is made up of 16 amino acids. Germline values: CDR1 MGHRA, CDR2 YSYEKL. Trimming stripped 0 bases from V and 4 bases from J, with 15 bases between. CDR3 nucleotide sequence: TGCGCCAGCAGCCAAGACCCGGCAGGTGCGATCTATGGCTACACCTTC. Translated, it gives CASSQDPAGAIYGYTF.

This chain links TRBV29-1 with TRBJ2-7; no clear D. This CDR3 spans 13 amino acids. The germline V gene has CDR1 SQVTM and CDR2 ANQGSEA. Trimming took 6 bases from V and 3 from J, leaving 15 bases between them. The CDR3 region is CSVENPFGYEQYF. Written as DNA, the CDR3 is TGCAGCGTCGAGAACCCGTTTGGCTACGAGCAGTACTTC.

DNA for the CDR3: TGCAGCGTTGCCCCCACGGGGGAGCAGTACTTC. Its translation: CSVAPTGEQYF. This rearrangement joins TRBV29-1 to TRBJ2-7; TRBD2 might be the D (5 bases). CDR1 and CDR2 (germline): SQVTM, ANQGSEA. The ends were cut back, 4 bases at V and 7 bases at J, with 11 bases in the middle. This CDR3 is built from 11 residues.